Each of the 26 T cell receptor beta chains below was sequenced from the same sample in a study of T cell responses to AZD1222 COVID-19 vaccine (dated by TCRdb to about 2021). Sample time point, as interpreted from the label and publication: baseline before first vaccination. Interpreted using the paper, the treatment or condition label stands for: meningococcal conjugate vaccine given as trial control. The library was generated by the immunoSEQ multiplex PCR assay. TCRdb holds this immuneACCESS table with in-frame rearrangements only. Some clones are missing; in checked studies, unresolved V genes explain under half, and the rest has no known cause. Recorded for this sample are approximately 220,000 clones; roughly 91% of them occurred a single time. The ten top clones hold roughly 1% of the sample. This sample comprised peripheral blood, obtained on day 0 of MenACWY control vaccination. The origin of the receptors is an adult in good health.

CDR3 residues: CASSLDNYGYTF. The CDR3 nucleotides read TGTGCCAGCAGCTTGGATAACTATGGCTACACCTTC. The chain joins TRBV5-4 to TRBJ1-2; D unresolved. CDR3 length equals 12 residues. The V end lost 0 bases, the J end lost 1 base, and 1 base lay between the germline ends. The germline CDR1 and CDR2 sequences are SGHNT and YYREEE (reference sequence).

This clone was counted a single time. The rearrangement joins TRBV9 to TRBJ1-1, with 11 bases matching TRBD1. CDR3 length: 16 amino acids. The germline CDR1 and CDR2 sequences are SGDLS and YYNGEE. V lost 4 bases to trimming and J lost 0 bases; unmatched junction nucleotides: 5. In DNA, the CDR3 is TGTGCCAGCAGCCGCGGACAGGGGGCAATGAACACTGAAGCTTTCTTT. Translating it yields CASSRGQGAMNTEAFF.

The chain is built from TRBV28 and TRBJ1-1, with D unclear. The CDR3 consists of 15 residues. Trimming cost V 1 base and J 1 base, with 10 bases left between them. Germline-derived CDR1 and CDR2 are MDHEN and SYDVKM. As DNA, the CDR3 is TGTGCCAGCAGTTTATCCCTGGGGAAGAACACTGAAGCTTTCTTT. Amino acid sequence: CASSLSLGKNTEAFF.

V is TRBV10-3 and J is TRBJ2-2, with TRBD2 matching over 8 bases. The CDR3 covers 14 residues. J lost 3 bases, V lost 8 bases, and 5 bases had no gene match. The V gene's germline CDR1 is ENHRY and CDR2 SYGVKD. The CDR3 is CAIRGGPHTGELFF. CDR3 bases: TGTGCCATCCGGGGGGGGCCCCACACCGGGGAGCTGTTTTTT.

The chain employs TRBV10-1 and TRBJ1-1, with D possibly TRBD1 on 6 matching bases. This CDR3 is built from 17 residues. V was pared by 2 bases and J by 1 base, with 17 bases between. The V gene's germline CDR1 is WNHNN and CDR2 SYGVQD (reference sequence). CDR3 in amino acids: CASSEPGGETGNTEAFF. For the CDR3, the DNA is TGCGCCAGCAGTGAGCCGGGAGGGGAGACAGGGAACACTGAAGCTTTCTTT.

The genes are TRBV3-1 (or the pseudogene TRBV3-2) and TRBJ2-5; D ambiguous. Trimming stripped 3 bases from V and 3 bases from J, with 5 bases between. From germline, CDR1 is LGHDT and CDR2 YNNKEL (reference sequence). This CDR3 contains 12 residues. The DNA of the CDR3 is TGTGCCAGCAGCCATTCGGAAGAGACCCAGTACTTC. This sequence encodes CASSHSEETQYF.

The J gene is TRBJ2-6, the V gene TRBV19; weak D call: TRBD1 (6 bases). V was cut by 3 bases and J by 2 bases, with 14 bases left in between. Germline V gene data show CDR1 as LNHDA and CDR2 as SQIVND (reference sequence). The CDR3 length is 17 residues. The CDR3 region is CASSITGRQAGANVLTF. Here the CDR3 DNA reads TGTGCCAGTAGTATTACGGGCCGACAGGCTGGGGCCAACGTCCTGACTTTC.

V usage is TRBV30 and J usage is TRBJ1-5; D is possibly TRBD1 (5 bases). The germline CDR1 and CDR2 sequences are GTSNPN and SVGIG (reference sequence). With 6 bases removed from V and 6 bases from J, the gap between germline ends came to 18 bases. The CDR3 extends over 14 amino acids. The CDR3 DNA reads TGTGCCTGTTCAACTGGGACCCTCGGTCAGCCCCAGCATTTT. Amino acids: CACSTGTLGQPQHF.

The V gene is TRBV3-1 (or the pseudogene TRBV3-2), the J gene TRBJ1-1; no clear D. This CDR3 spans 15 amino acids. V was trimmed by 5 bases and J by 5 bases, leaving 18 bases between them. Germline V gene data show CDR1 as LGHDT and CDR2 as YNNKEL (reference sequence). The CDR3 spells CASSSHRTSVTEAFF. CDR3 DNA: TGTGCCAGCAGCTCCCACCGGACTAGTGTGACTGAAGCTTTCTTT.

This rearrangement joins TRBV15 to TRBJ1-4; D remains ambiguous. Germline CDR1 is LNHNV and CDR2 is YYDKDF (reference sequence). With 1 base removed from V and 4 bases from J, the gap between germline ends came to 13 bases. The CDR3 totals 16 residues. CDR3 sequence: CATSRGGGVYNEKLFF. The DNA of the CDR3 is TGTGCCACCAGCAGAGGAGGTGGGGTCTATAATGAAAAACTGTTTTTT.

CDR3 sequence reads: CASRPGGRQTQYF. The CDR3 nucleotides read TGTGCCAGTCGTCCGGGGGGTCGGCAGACCCAGTACTTC. The chain couples TRBV28 to TRBJ2-5; 7 bases are a match to TRBD2. Germline lookup yields CDR1 MDHEN and CDR2 SYDVKM. The CDR3 has 13 amino acids. The V and J ends lost 9 bases and 6 bases, in that order; junction bases with no gene match: 10.

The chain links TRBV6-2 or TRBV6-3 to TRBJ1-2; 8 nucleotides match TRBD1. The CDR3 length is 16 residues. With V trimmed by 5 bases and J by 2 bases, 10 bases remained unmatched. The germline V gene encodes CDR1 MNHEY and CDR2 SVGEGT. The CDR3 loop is CASSSLLRTGNYGYTF. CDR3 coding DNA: TGTGCCAGCAGTAGCCTTCTACGGACAGGGAACTATGGCTACACCTTC.

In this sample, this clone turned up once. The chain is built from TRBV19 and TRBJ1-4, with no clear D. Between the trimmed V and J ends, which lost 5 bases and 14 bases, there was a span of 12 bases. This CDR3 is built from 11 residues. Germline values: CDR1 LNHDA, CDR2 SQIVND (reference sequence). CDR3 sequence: CASSSNQRLFF. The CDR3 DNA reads TGTGCCAGTAGTTCGAACCAACGGCTGTTTTTT.

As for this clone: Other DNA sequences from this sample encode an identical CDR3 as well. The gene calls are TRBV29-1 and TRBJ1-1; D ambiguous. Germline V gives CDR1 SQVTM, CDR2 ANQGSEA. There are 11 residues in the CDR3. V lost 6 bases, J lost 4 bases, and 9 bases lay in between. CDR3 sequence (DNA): TGCAGCGTCGGGCGGGGCACTGAAGCTTTCTTT. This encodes CSVGRGTEAFF.

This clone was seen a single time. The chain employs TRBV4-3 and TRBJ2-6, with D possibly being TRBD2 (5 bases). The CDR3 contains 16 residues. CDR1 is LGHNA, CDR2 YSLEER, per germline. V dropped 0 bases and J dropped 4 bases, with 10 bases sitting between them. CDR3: CASSQDELGGANVLTF. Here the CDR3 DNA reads TGCGCCAGCAGCCAAGATGAACTAGGGGGGGCCAACGTCCTGACTTTC.

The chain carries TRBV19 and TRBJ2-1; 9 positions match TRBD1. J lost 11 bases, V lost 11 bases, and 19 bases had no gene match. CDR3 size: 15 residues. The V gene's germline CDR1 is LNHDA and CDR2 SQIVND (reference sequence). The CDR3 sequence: CASWDRALAQGKQFF. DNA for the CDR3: TGTGCCTCCTGGGACAGGGCGCTTGCGCAGGGGAAGCAGTTCTTC. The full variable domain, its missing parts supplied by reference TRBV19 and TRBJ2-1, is DGGITQSPKYLFRKEGQNVTLSCEQNLNHDAMYWYRQDPGQGLRLIYYSQIVNDFQKGDIAEGYSVSREKKESFPLTVTSAQKNPTAFYLCASWDRALAQGKQFFGPGTRLTVL.

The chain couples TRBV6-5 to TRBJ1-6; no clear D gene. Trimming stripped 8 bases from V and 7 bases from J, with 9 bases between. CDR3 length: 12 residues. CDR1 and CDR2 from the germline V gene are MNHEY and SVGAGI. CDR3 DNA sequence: TGTGCCAGCGGACTTGCAAATTCACCCCTCCACTTT. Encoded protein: CASGLANSPLHF.

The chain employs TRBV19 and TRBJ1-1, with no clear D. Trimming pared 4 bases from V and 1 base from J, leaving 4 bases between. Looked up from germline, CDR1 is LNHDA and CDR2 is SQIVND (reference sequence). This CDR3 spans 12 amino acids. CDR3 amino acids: CASSTANTEAFF. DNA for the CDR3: TGTGCCAGTAGTACAGCGAACACTGAAGCTTTCTTT. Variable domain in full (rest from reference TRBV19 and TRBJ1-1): DGGITQSPKYLFRKEGQNVTLSCEQNLNHDAMYWYRQDPGQGLRLIYYSQIVNDFQKGDIAEGYSVSREKKESFPLTVTSAQKNPTAFYLCASSTANTEAFFGQGTRLTVV.

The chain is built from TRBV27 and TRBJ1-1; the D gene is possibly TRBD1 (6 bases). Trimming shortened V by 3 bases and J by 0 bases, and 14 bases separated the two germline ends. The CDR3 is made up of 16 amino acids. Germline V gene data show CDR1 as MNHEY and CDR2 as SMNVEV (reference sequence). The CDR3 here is CASSLSLAGVNTEAFF. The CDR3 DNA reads TGTGCCAGCAGTTTGTCTTTAGCAGGGGTGAACACTGAAGCTTTCTTT.

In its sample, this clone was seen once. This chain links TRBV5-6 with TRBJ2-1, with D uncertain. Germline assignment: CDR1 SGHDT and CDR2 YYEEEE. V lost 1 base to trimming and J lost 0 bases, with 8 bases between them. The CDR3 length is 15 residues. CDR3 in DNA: TGTGCCAGCAGCTTGAACCCTAGCTCCTACAATGAGCAGTTCTTC. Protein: CASSLNPSSYNEQFF.

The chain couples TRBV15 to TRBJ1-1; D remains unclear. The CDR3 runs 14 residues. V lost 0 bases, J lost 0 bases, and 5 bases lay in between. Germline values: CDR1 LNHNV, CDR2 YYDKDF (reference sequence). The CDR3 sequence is CATSRDDMNTEAFF. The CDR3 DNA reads TGTGCCACCAGCAGAGATGACATGAACACTGAAGCTTTCTTT.

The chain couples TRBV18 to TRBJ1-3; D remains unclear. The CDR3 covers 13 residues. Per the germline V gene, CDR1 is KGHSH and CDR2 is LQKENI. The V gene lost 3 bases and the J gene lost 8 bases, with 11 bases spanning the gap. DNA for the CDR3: TGTGCCAGCTCACCTGGACTCGGGGACACCATATATTTT. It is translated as CASSPGLGDTIYF.

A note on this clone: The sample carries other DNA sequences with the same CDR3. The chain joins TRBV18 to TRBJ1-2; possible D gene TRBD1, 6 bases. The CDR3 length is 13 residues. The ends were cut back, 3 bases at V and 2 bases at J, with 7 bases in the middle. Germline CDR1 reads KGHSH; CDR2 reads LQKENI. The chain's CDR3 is CASSPDRNYGYTF. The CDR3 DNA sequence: TGTGCCAGCTCACCCGACAGGAACTATGGCTACACCTTC.

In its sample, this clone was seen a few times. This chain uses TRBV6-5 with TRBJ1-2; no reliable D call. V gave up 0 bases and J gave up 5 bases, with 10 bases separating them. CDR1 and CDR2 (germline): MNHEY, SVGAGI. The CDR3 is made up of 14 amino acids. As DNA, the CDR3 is TGTGCCAGCAGTTACTCGATGGAGCTTTATGGCTACACCTTC. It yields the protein CASSYSMELYGYTF.

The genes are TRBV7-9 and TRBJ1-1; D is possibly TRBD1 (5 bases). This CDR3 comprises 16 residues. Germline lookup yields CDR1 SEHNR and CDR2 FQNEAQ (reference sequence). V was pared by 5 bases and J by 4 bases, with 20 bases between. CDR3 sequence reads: CASSPYGAFLSTEAFF. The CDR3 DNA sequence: TGTGCCAGCAGCCCCTATGGGGCCTTTCTCTCCACTGAAGCTTTCTTT.

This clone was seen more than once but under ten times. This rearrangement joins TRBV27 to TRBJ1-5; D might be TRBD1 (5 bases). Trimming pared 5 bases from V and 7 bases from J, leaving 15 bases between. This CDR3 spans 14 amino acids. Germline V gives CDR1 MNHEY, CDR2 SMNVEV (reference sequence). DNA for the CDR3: TGTGCCAGCAGTCCTGGGCCAGGGTGGCAGCCCCAGCATTTT. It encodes CASSPGPGWQPQHF.